The next 24 T cell receptor beta chains were all read from a single sample in a study of identifying expanded T cells in peripheral blood. The table came from immunoSEQ multiplex PCR; TCRdb's copy has only in-frame clones and leaves some out. There are about 110,000 clones in the sample; about 87% occur only once, and just under 8.5% lies in the top ten. The specimen sequenced was blood. These receptors all stem from a person aged 18-70 years in good health.

This clone was seen a few times. The DNA of the CDR3 is TGCAGCGTTGGTCAGGGACAGGCCTACGAGCAGTACTTC. Its protein product is CSVGQGQAYEQYF. The chain combines TRBV29-1 with TRBJ2-7; 8 bases match TRBD1. CDR1 and CDR2 (germline): SQVTM, ANQGSEA. CDR3 size: 13 residues. The trim removed 4 bases at V and 2 bases at J, leaving 4 bases unmatched.

This clone has only one observation. Because the CDR3's place on the DNA is in doubt, the DNA is left out and the CDR3 is given as listed by TCRdb. The chain has TRBV6-6 and TRBJ2-5; the table calls TRBD2, which could not be checked here. The CDR3 is 16 residues long, ends included. In germline, CDR1 is MNHNY, CDR2 SVGAGI (reference sequence). This CDR3 reads CASSYFGPEGRETQYF.

This clone was observed once. This sequence joins TRBV11-3 and TRBJ2-3; D remains unclear. Germline assignment: CDR1 SGHNT and CDR2 YENEEA. Trimming left V 1 base short and J 2 bases short, with 7 bases between. This CDR3 spans 14 amino acids. DNA for the CDR3: TGTGCCAGCAGCTTAGCTGGTTACACAGATACGCAGTATTTT. This sequence encodes CASSLAGYTDTQYF.

This chain's CDR3 is CATSTRPGHAGSSVTEAFF. The CDR3 DNA is TGTGCCACCAGCACCCGCCCCGGACACGCGGGGTCTAGTGTCACTGAAGCTTTCTTT. This chain connects TRBV15 to TRBJ1-1; D perhaps matches TRBD1 (5 bases). The V and J ends lost 4 bases and 4 bases respectively, with 28 bases between them. Germline values: CDR1 LNHNV, CDR2 YYDKDF (reference sequence). This CDR3 spans 19 amino acids. Together with reference TRBV15 and TRBJ1-1, the CDR3 gives the full variable domain: DAMVIQNPRYQVTQFGKPVTLSCSQTLNHNVMYWYQQKSSQAPKLLFHYYDKDFNNEADTPDNFQSRRPNTSFCFLDIRSPGLGDTAMYLCATSTRPGHAGSSVTEAFFGQGTRLTVV.

This chain connects TRBV5-1 to TRBJ2-3, with D hard to call. Germline V gives CDR1 SGHRS, CDR2 YFSETQ. The CDR3 runs to 12 residues. Trimming stripped 0 bases from V and 6 bases from J, with 5 bases between. The CDR3 loop reads CASSLEGDTQYF. CDR3 sequence (DNA): TGCGCCAGCAGCTTGGAAGGGGATACGCAGTATTTT.

CDR3 coding DNA: TGTGCCAGCAGCCAAGGGGGATACCAAGAGACCCAGTACTTC. This translates into CASSQGGYQETQYF. V and J are TRBV4-2 and TRBJ2-5; the D is unclear. CDR3 length: 14 residues. V was cut by 1 base and J by 0 bases, with 6 bases left in between. The germline gives CDR1 LGHNA, CDR2 YNFKEQ.

The chain links TRBV10-1 to TRBJ2-1; D is perhaps TRBD1 (6 bases). The CDR3 totals 15 residues. CDR1 WNHNN and CDR2 SYGVQD come from the germline V gene (reference sequence). The germline V and J ends were trimmed by 5 bases and 4 bases, with 15 bases remaining between them. The CDR3 protein is CASSPRTDHYNEQFF. DNA for the CDR3: TGCGCCAGCAGTCCGAGGACAGACCATTACAATGAGCAGTTCTTC.

The rearrangement uses TRBV9 and TRBJ1-1; 11 bases agree with TRBD1. Germline CDR1 SGDLS, CDR2 YYNGEE. This CDR3 is built from 20 residues. J lost 1 base, V lost 3 bases, and 17 bases had no gene match. CDR3 sequence reads: CASSGEGTGGRAERNTEAFF. CDR3 bases: TGTGCCAGCAGCGGAGAGGGGACAGGGGGAAGGGCTGAACGGAACACTGAAGCTTTCTTT.

This clone was found once. V gene TRBV7-9 combines with J gene TRBJ2-7, with D possibly matching TRBD2 (6 bases). The germline V and J ends were trimmed by 5 bases and 0 bases, with 17 bases remaining between them. The CDR3 sequence is 16 residues long. CDR1 SEHNR and CDR2 FQNEAQ come from the germline V gene (reference sequence). CDR3 in DNA: TGTGCCAGCAGCCCCTCAGGCGGAGGGAGCTCCTACGAGCAGTACTTC. This sequence encodes CASSPSGGGSSYEQYF.

The chain links TRBV18 to TRBJ2-7; D not resolved. Germline V lookup: CDR1 KGHSH, CDR2 LQKENI. Trimming took off 2 bases at V and 4 bases at J, with 15 bases between the two ends. The CDR3 sequence is 15 residues long. The CDR3 region is CASSPFAQQGYEQYF. In nucleotides, the CDR3 is TGTGCCAGCTCACCATTTGCGCAGCAAGGTTACGAGCAGTACTTC.

The chain uses TRBV28 and TRBJ2-7, with TRBD1 identical over 9 bases. CDR1 and CDR2 (germline): MDHEN, SYDVKM. The CDR3 is 14 residues long. V was pared by 6 bases and J by 1 base, with 4 bases of the junction left unmatched. The CDR3 DNA is TGTGCCAGCAGACGACAGGGGGAGTCCTACGAGCAGTACTTC. Amino acid sequence: CASRRQGESYEQYF.

The chain employs TRBV7-8 and TRBJ2-7; no clear D. The V and J ends lost 5 bases and 6 bases respectively, with 11 bases between them. Germline V gene sequence: CDR1 SGHVS, CDR2 FQNEAQ. The CDR3 spans 12 residues. CDR3 nucleotide sequence: TGTGCCAGCAGCCTAGACAAGAGCGAGCAGTACTTC. Translated: CASSLDKSEQYF.

In DNA form, the CDR3 reads TGTGCCAGCAGTTTGTTTCAGGGCTCCTACGAGCAGTACTTC. It specifies CASSLFQGSYEQYF. This chain uses TRBV28 with TRBJ2-7, with TRBD1 as a possible D gene (5 bases). CDR3 size: 14 residues. V gave up 3 bases and J gave up 0 bases, with 9 bases separating them. CDR1 and CDR2 from the germline V gene are MDHEN and SYDVKM.

This clone was counted once. The rearrangement links TRBV6-6 to TRBJ1-2, with TRBD1 as a possible D gene (6 bases). Per the germline V gene, CDR1 is MNHNY and CDR2 is SVGAGI (reference sequence). This CDR3 is 14 amino acids long. V was trimmed by 6 bases and J by 2 bases, leaving 13 bases between them. The CDR3 DNA is TGTGCCAGCAGCATCCTAGGGACAAACTATGGCTACACCTTC. Its protein is CASSILGTNYGYTF.

The chain combines TRBV10-3 with TRBJ2-3, with TRBD2 as a possible D gene (6 bases). In germline, CDR1 is ENHRY, CDR2 SYGVKD. The germline V and J ends were trimmed by 1 base and 0 bases, with 8 bases remaining between them. There are 15 residues in the CDR3. CDR3 residues: CAISEYRGSTDTQYF. CDR3 in DNA: TGTGCCATCAGTGAGTATCGGGGGAGCACAGATACGCAGTATTTT.

V gene TRBV20-1 combines with J gene TRBJ2-1, with D unclear. This CDR3 has 11 amino acids. Trimming removed 5 bases from V and 3 bases from J, with 5 bases in between. The germline CDR1 and CDR2 sequences are DFQATT and SNEGSKA (reference sequence). The CDR3 DNA reads as TGCAGTGCTCTGAACTACAATGAGCAGTTCTTC. It specifies CSALNYNEQFF.

The rearrangement joins TRBV10-3 to TRBJ2-1; D tentatively reads TRBD1 or TRBD2 (5 bases each). The germline V and J ends were trimmed by 3 bases and 7 bases, with 16 bases remaining between them. Germline V CDR1 and CDR2: ENHRY, SYGVKD. The CDR3 has 15 residues. DNA of the CDR3: TGTGCCATCAGTGACCCTCCGGGGCCGGGGAATGAGCAGTTCTTC. Translation gives CAISDPPGPGNEQFF.

The chain carries TRBV6-1 and TRBJ2-4; D perhaps matches TRBD1 (6 bases). Germline CDR1 MNHNS, CDR2 SASEGT. This CDR3 has 15 amino acids. Trimming left V 8 bases short and J 0 bases short, with 14 bases between. The CDR3 coding sequence is TGTGCCAGCGCTCGGGACACTGTAGCCAAAAACATTCAGTACTTC. It translates to CASARDTVAKNIQYF.

The V gene is TRBV18, the J gene TRBJ1-1; no reliable D call. V gave up 4 bases and J gave up 2 bases, with 14 bases separating them. Germline lookup yields CDR1 KGHSH and CDR2 LQKENI. CDR3 length: 15 residues. CDR3 nucleotides: TGTGCCAGCTCACTCAAGGCGGATTTAAACACTGAAGCTTTCTTT. It encodes CASSLKADLNTEAFF.

The J gene is TRBJ2-6, the V gene TRBV7-6; D is undetermined. The CDR3 extends over 12 amino acids. Trimming pared 5 bases from V and 5 bases from J, leaving 4 bases between. The germline gives CDR1 SGHVS, CDR2 FNYEAQ. The CDR3 DNA follows: TGTGCCAGCAGCCCCTGGGCCAACGTCCTGACTTTC. Translation gives CASSPWANVLTF.

The chain is built from TRBV29-1 and TRBJ1-1; D might be TRBD1 (6 bases). The CDR3 totals 12 residues. In germline, CDR1 is SQVTM, CDR2 ANQGSEA. With 3 bases removed from V and 3 bases from J, the gap between germline ends came to 8 bases. The CDR3 reads CSVDRGDTEAFF. In nucleotides, the CDR3 is TGCAGCGTTGACAGGGGAGACACTGAAGCTTTCTTT.

This chain links TRBV18 with TRBJ1-5; D is uncertain. The V and J ends lost 4 bases and 0 bases respectively, with 13 bases between them. Germline-derived CDR1 and CDR2 are KGHSH and LQKENI. The CDR3 is made up of 16 amino acids. The DNA for the CDR3 is TGTGCCAGCTCACACCCACGAGGGTATAGCAATCAGCCCCAGCATTTT. Its protein product is CASSHPRGYSNQPQHF.

The rearrangement uses TRBV6-6 and TRBJ2-3; D remains ambiguous. The CDR3 is 15 amino acids. Looked up from germline, CDR1 is MNHNY and CDR2 is SVGAGI (reference sequence). V lost 7 bases and J 0 bases, leaving 14 bases between the germline ends. CDR3 DNA sequence: TGTGCCAGCAACACAGCAGAGTCTAGCACAGATACGCAGTATTTT. Its translation is CASNTAESSTDTQYF.

V and J are TRBV19 and TRBJ2-2; 10 bases match TRBD2. Germline V CDR1 and CDR2: LNHDA, SQIVND (reference sequence). The ends lost 5 bases at V and 4 bases at J; junction bases unmatched: 7. The CDR3 has 16 residues. The CDR3 is CASSGLAGAGTGELFF. CDR3 in DNA: TGTGCCAGTAGTGGGCTAGCGGGAGCGGGCACCGGGGAGCTGTTTTTT.